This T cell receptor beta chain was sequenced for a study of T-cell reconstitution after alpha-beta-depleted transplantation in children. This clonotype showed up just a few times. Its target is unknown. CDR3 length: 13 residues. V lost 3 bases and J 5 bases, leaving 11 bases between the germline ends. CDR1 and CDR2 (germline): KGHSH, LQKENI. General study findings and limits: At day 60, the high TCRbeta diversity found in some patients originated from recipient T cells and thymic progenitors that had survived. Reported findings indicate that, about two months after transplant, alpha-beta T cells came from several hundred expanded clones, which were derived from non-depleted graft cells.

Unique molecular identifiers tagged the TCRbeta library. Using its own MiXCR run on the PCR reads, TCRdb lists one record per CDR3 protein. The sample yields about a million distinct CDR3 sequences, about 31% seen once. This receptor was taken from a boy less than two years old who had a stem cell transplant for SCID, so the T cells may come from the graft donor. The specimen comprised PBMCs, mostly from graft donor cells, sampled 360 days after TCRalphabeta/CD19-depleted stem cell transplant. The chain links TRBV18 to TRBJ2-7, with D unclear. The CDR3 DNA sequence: TGTGCCAGCTCACCGTCACAGTTGGACGAGCAGTACTTC. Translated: CASSPSQLDEQYF.